These T cell receptor beta chains were read from a single sample in a study of blood T cell repertoires in COVID-19. Libraries were prepared by immunoSEQ multiplex PCR; TCRdb keeps only in-frame clonotypes and omits some of them. The sample includes 25,000 to 30,000 clones, 85% of them seen just once. Material: peripheral blood. These receptors were collected from a human donor in a cohort sampled during active COVID-19. Each CDR3 is given with its conserved first and last residue.

>TRBJ2-1|17|TRBV4-3
CASSQDRGGGVYNEQFF
>TRBJ2-7|17|TRBV2
CASSDPLAGLPTYEQYF
>TRBJ1-2|13|TRBV30
CASLGAAFSGYTF
>TRBJ2-2|16|TRBV27
CASKEAGTVYTGELFF
>TRBJ1-1|15|TRBV7-2
CASSLLAFANTEAFF
>TRBJ2-5|15|TRBV30
CAFSTDWGLIVTQYF
>TRBJ2-7|18|TRBV7-6
CASSLWDSGPASTYEQYF
>TRBJ1-2|12|TRBV29-1
CSVLEDLGGYTF
>TRBJ2-7|14|TRBV29-1
CSVTPPGGGDEQYF
>TRBJ1-2|14|TRBV28
CASSQAPGNYGYTF
>TRBJ1-1|14|TRBV6-4
CASRDTSRGSEAFF
>TRBJ2-7|11|TRBV30
CAWTGDNEQYF
>TRBJ2-3|14|TRBV5-1
CASSSLGGTDTQYF
>TRBJ2-7|14|TRBV29-1
CSVVDRVYPYEQYF
>TRBJ2-7|11|TRBV3-1/TRBV3-2
CASSQGSEQYF
>TRBJ2-7|12|TRBV7-9
CASSSSGIEQYF
>TRBJ1-2|15|TRBV19
CASKATDSFNYGYTF
>TRBJ2-3|16|TRBV5-1
CASSLDSGGAWNTQYF
>TRBJ1-6|13|TRBV29-1
CSVAGTGNSPLHF
>TRBJ1-1|14|TRBV18
CASSPQAGYAEAFF
>TRBJ1-6|15|TRBV29-1
CSVKDRDHGGSPLHF
>TRBJ1-1|15|TRBV5-1
CASSLGTGLNTEAFF
>TRBJ1-1|13|TRBV29-1
CSVRRRGNTEAFF
>TRBJ2-7|16|TRBV4-2
CASSQEDEDSSYEQYF
>TRBJ1-3|15|TRBV30
CAWAPGYSPGNTIYF
>TRBJ2-7|16|TRBV3-1/TRBV3-2
CASSQDEGTGSYEQYF
>TRBJ2-6|16|TRBV19
CASSIAGGSGANVLTF
>TRBJ1-2|15|TRBV6-2/TRBV6-3
CASSTRDREGYGYTF
>TRBJ1-2|14|TRBV6-1
CASSETRQDYGYTF
>TRBJ1-3|15|TRBV28
CASSSHSVSGNTIYF
>TRBJ2-7|15|TRBV18
CASSPSDRGLYEQYF
>TRBJ1-3|11|TRBV12-3/TRBV12-4
CASTLGNTIYF
>TRBJ1-5|14|TRBV19
CASSPLFTGQPQHF
>TRBJ2-5|13|TRBV19
CASKNQGLETQYF